Below are 29 T cell receptor beta chains sequenced from a single sample in a study of a mutant IDH1 vaccine in newly diagnosed glioma. Assay used: immunoSEQ multiplex PCR; TCRdb lists only in-frame clones, some missing. The repertoire holds roughly 35,000 clones, less than 90% seen once, with around 4.9% in the top ten. Indicated time point: baseline, week 1 (first vaccination visit). The treatment: pre-vaccination baseline after standard-of-care therapy. Material: PBMCs, obtained from a glioma patient treated with radiotherapy, temozolomide or both. Receptors were obtained from a woman aged 40 to 50 with glioma.

The CDR3 loop is CASSGDRDNEKLFF. The CDR3 DNA is TGCGCCAGCAGTGGGGACAGGGATAATGAAAAACTGTTTTTT. The chain joins TRBV10-2 to TRBJ1-4; 9 nucleotides line up with TRBD1. This CDR3 is 14 amino acids long. Germline values: CDR1 WSHSY, CDR2 SAAADI. V was pared by 4 bases and J by 4 bases, with 1 base of the junction left unmatched.

The chain is built from TRBV6-1 and TRBJ1-5; TRBD1 aligns across 8 bases. The CDR3 loop spans 15 amino acids. The V gene's germline CDR1 is MNHNS and CDR2 SASEGT. The J segment lost 5 bases and the V segment lost 4 bases, leaving 7 bases of the junction unmatched. Here the CDR3 DNA reads TGTGCCAGCAGTGCTGACAGGGGAGGCTATCAGCCCCAGCATTTT. Protein sequence: CASSADRGGYQPQHF.

The chain joins TRBV6-6 to TRBJ1-2, with D possibly matching TRBD1 (5 bases). Per germline, CDR1 MNHNY and CDR2 SVGAGI (reference sequence). Trimming removed 4 bases at V and 4 bases at J, with 7 bases between. CDR3 length: 12 residues. This CDR3 is CASSSDSYGYTF. The CDR3 DNA sequence: TGTGCCAGCAGTTCCGACAGCTATGGCTACACCTTC.

This clone was counted a single time. DNA for the CDR3: TGTGCCAGCAGCCCAGGACAGGGGGGGAACACTGAAGCTTTCTTT. It specifies CASSPGQGGNTEAFF. J is TRBJ1-1 and V is TRBV7-8; 10 bases are a match to TRBD1. The V gene end was trimmed by 5 bases and the J gene end by 1 base; junction bases not matched to a gene: 4. The CDR3 is 15 amino acids. Per germline, CDR1 SGHVS and CDR2 FQNEAQ.

V and J are TRBV2 and TRBJ2-7, with D possibly matching TRBD1 (6 bases). The CDR3 is 13 residues long. Trimming cost V 2 bases and J 6 bases, with 11 bases left between them. Germline CDR1 is SNHLY and CDR2 is FYNNEI. The DNA for the CDR3 is TGTGCCAGCAGTGAACGTCAGGGGACCGAGCAGTACTTC. It is translated as CASSERQGTEQYF.

The CDR3 coding sequence is TGTGCCAGCAGCTTGGCAACTAACTATGGCTACACCTTC. This encodes CASSLATNYGYTF. V is TRBV5-4 and J is TRBJ1-2; no firm D call. Deletions cut 0 bases from V and 0 bases from J, with 3 bases between. The CDR3 runs to 13 residues. CDR1 SGHNT and CDR2 YYREEE come from the germline V gene (reference sequence).

The V gene is TRBV15, the J gene TRBJ2-1, with unresolved D. The CDR3 has 12 amino acids. The V end lost 5 bases, the J end lost 3 bases, and 5 bases lay between the germline ends. Germline V lookup: CDR1 LNHNV, CDR2 YYDKDF (reference sequence). The CDR3 DNA reads TGTGCCACCAGCCCGTACTACAATGAGCAGTTCTTC. This sequence encodes CATSPYYNEQFF.

The chain recombines TRBV6-5 with TRBJ2-2; 9 bases map to TRBD2. V dropped 5 bases and J dropped 7; count of bases not matched to a gene: 2. Looked up from germline, CDR1 is MNHEY and CDR2 is SVGAGI. The CDR3 covers 13 residues. Written as DNA, the CDR3 is TGTGCCAGCAGTGTAGCGGGAGTCGGGGAGCTGTTTTTT. This sequence encodes CASSVAGVGELFF.

DNA of the CDR3: TGTGCCAGCAGCTTGGAGGCAGTTGTCTATGGCTACACCTTC. Its translation: CASSLEAVVYGYTF. This chain links TRBV5-5 with TRBJ1-2, with D hard to call. The germline V and J ends were trimmed by 0 bases and 4 bases, with 10 bases remaining between them. The CDR3 consists of 14 residues. Germline CDR1 SGHKS, CDR2 YYEKEE (reference sequence).

V is TRBV6-6 and J is TRBJ1-4; 8 positions match TRBD1. Germline V gene data show CDR1 as MNHNY and CDR2 as SVGAGI (reference sequence). The CDR3 extends over 14 amino acids. Unmatched junction bases numbered 6, after V lost 5 bases and J lost 7 bases. Here the CDR3 reads CASSQTGEGEKLFF. The DNA of the CDR3 is TGTGCCAGCAGTCAGACAGGGGAGGGTGAAAAACTGTTTTTT.

The rearrangement joins TRBV6-1 to TRBJ1-2; TRBD1 matches 9 bases. The trim removed 6 bases at V and 4 bases at J, leaving 9 bases unmatched. Germline V gives CDR1 MNHNS, CDR2 SASEGT. This CDR3 contains 15 residues. The CDR3 DNA sequence: TGTGCCAGCAGGAGGAGAGGGACAGGGAGCTATGGCTACACCTTC. It specifies CASRRRGTGSYGYTF.

This clone is classed as medium-sized. The genes are TRBV15 and TRBJ1-4; 10 bases match TRBD1. Germline V gene lookup returns CDR1 LNHNV and CDR2 YYDKDF (reference sequence). This CDR3 contains 19 residues. V was clipped by 0 bases and J by 3 bases; unmatched bases: 10. CDR3 protein: CATSRERTGQGTANEKLFF. In DNA form, the CDR3 reads TGTGCCACCAGCAGAGAGCGTACGGGACAGGGGACCGCTAATGAAAAACTGTTTTTT.

This chain links TRBV4-1 with TRBJ2-5; perhaps TRBD2 as D (6 bases). V was clipped by 3 bases and J by 5 bases, with 10 bases between them. Germline CDR1 is MGHRA and CDR2 is YSYEKL. This CDR3 has 13 residues. CDR3 in DNA: TGCGCCAGCAGCCAGACTAGAGGGGAGACCCAGTACTTC. It encodes CASSQTRGETQYF.

The chain links TRBV7-9 to TRBJ1-2; the D gene is possibly TRBD1 (5 bases). V was cut by 5 bases and J by 4 bases, with 8 bases left in between. Germline CDR1 SEHNR, CDR2 FQNEAQ (reference sequence). The CDR3 totals 12 residues. The chain's CDR3 is CASSIQVYGYTF. The CDR3 DNA follows: TGTGCCAGCAGCATACAGGTCTATGGCTACACCTTC. Looking up the rest from reference TRBV7-9 and TRBJ1-2 gives the full variable domain: DTGVSQNPRHKITKRGQNVTFRCDPISEHNRLYWYRQTLGQGPEFLTYFQNEAQLEKSRLLSDRFSAERPKGSFSTLEIQRTEQGDSAMYLCASSIQVYGYTFGSGTRLTVV.

J is TRBJ2-7 and V is TRBV4-1, with D perhaps matching TRBD1 or TRBD2 (5 bases each). There are 17 residues in the CDR3. V lost 8 bases and J 0 bases, leaving 23 bases between the germline ends. Germline values: CDR1 MGHRA, CDR2 YSYEKL. CDR3 loop: CASSKIVRGLSSYEQYF. CDR3 in DNA: TGCGCCAGCTCTAAAATAGTGAGGGGCTTAAGCTCCTACGAGCAGTACTTC.

The V gene is TRBV5-4, the J gene TRBJ1-2; D is undetermined. This CDR3 has 13 residues. Trimming cost V 0 bases and J 4 bases, with 7 bases left between them. Germline V CDR1 and CDR2: SGHNT, YYREEE (reference sequence). CDR3 in amino acids: CASSLGTAYGYTF. For the CDR3, the DNA is TGTGCCAGCAGCTTGGGGACGGCCTATGGCTACACCTTC.

V gene TRBV6-6 combines with J gene TRBJ2-3; 8 nucleotides line up with TRBD2. V was pared by 6 bases and J by 5 bases, with 10 bases of the junction left unmatched. Germline-derived CDR1 and CDR2 are MNHNY and SVGAGI (reference sequence). This CDR3 spans 15 amino acids. The CDR3 loop is CASSLGGARGDTQYF. CDR3 bases: TGTGCCAGCAGCCTCGGGGGGGCGCGAGGAGATACGCAGTATTTT.

This chain uses TRBV10-1 with TRBJ1-1; possible D gene TRBD1, 6 bases. CDR1 and CDR2 (germline): WNHNN, SYGVQD (reference sequence). Trimming shortened V by 2 bases and J by 3 bases, and 13 bases separated the two germline ends. This CDR3 contains 15 residues. CDR3 sequence (DNA): TGCGCCAGCAGTGAGACGGGGGCGAAGGACACTGAAGCTTTCTTT. Its translation: CASSETGAKDTEAFF.

This sequence joins TRBV7-6 and TRBJ1-2; 8 positions match TRBD1. CDR1 is SGHVS and CDR2 is FNYEAQ in the germline V gene. The CDR3 runs 13 residues. V lost 5 bases, J lost 5 bases, and 4 bases stayed unmatched. The chain's CDR3 is CASSRGTGYGYTF. In nucleotides, the CDR3 is TGTGCCAGCAGCAGAGGGACAGGATATGGCTACACCTTC.

This sequence joins TRBV11-3 and TRBJ2-3, with TRBD2 matching over 12 bases. Germline values: CDR1 SGHNT, CDR2 YENEEA. CDR3 length: 16 residues. The junction had 7 bases not matched to a gene; V was cut back by 5 bases and J by 4 bases. CDR3 region: CASSHRLAGASDTQYF. The CDR3 DNA is TGTGCCAGCAGCCATAGACTAGCGGGAGCTTCAGATACGCAGTATTTT.

V gene TRBV4-3 combines with J gene TRBJ2-5; TRBD2 agrees at 9 bases. Germline V CDR1 and CDR2: LGHNA, YSLEER. The CDR3 contains 16 residues. V lost 8 bases and J lost 2; bases outside the gene matches: 12. The CDR3 is CASSLRGAGGQETQYF. The CDR3 nucleotides are TGCGCCAGCTCCCTCCGGGGGGCGGGGGGGCAAGAGACCCAGTACTTC.

The rearrangement uses TRBV7-9 and TRBJ1-5; D might be TRBD1 (5 bases). The CDR3 is 13 amino acids. V shed 3 bases and J shed 6 bases, with 9 bases lying between them. Germline V gene lookup returns CDR1 SEHNR and CDR2 FQNEAQ (reference sequence). The CDR3 reads CASSFEGLQPQHF. CDR3 nucleotides: TGTGCCAGCAGCTTCGAGGGGCTTCAGCCCCAGCATTTT.

Only a few counts were recorded for this clone. The chain links TRBV9 to TRBJ2-7, with 10 bases that match TRBD2. CDR3 length: 15 amino acids. V lost 2 bases, J lost 5 bases, and 7 bases stayed unmatched. Germline V gives CDR1 SGDLS, CDR2 YYNGEE. The CDR3 loop is CASSVSGRAFDEQYF. The CDR3 DNA reads TGTGCCAGCAGCGTGAGCGGGAGGGCCTTTGACGAGCAGTACTTC.

Here the CDR3 reads CASSPWGNLNTEAFF. In DNA, the CDR3 is TGTGCCAGCAGCCCGTGGGGTAACCTGAACACTGAAGCTTTCTTT. The chain carries TRBV7-2 and TRBJ1-1; D remains unclear. This CDR3 comprises 15 residues. Trimming cost V 5 bases and J 0 bases, with 13 bases left between them. Germline loops: CDR1 SGHTA, CDR2 FQGNSA.

J is TRBJ1-1 and V is TRBV5-1; D is uncertain. The CDR3 is made up of 15 amino acids. Trimming pared 4 bases from V and 2 bases from J, leaving 15 bases between. Germline values: CDR1 SGHRS, CDR2 YFSETQ. The DNA for the CDR3 is TGCGCCAGCAGCCCAAATATGGCGGGAAACACTGAAGCTTTCTTT. As protein: CASSPNMAGNTEAFF.

The V call is TRBV25-1, the J call TRBJ1-1; D is unclear. Germline V gives CDR1 MGHDK, CDR2 SYGVNS. This CDR3 spans 13 amino acids. Trimming took 0 bases from V and 5 from J, leaving 7 bases between them. In nucleotides, the CDR3 is TGTGCCAGCAGTGAATATAGGGAGACTGAAGCTTTCTTT. Translation gives CASSEYRETEAFF.

The genes are TRBV25-1 and TRBJ2-7; D is tentatively TRBD1 or TRBD2 (5 bases each). The CDR3 is 15 residues long. The germline CDR1 and CDR2 sequences are MGHDK and SYGVNS. With 1 base removed from V and 0 bases from J, the gap between germline ends came to 10 bases. CDR3 amino acids: CASSESRDLSYEQYF. The CDR3 region has the DNA TGTGCCAGCAGTGAATCCCGGGACCTCTCCTACGAGCAGTACTTC.

The rearrangement joins TRBV7-9 to TRBJ2-1, with 9 nucleotides matching TRBD2. The CDR3 runs to 17 residues. The J segment lost 2 bases and the V segment lost 4 bases, leaving 9 bases of the junction unmatched. CDR1 and CDR2 from the germline V gene are SEHNR and FQNEAQ (reference sequence). In nucleotides, the CDR3 is TGTGCCAGCAGCTCCCGTAGGCGGGGGGGCACCTACAATGAGCAGTTCTTC. This sequence encodes CASSSRRRGGTYNEQFF.

In regard to this clone: At one end, the junction sequence differs from germline, possibly due to a read error. J is TRBJ1-1 and V is TRBV6-5; 7 nucleotides line up with TRBD1. The CDR3 has 15 residues. Germline lookup yields CDR1 MNHEY and CDR2 SVGAGI. Here the CDR3 reads CASSYLGGMKTEAFF. CDR3 in DNA: TGTGCCAGCAGTTACTTAGGGGGCATGAAAACTGAAGCTTTCTTT.